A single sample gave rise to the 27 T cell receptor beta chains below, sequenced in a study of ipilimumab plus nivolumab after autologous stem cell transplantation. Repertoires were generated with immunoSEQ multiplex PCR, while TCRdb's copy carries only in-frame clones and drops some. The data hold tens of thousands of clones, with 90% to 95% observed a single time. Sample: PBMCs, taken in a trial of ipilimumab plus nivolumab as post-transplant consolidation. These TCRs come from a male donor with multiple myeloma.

CDR3 protein: CASSHTAGGRGTDTQYF. CDR3 DNA: TGTGCCAGCAGCCACACGGCGGGGGGGAGGGGCACAGATACGCAGTATTTT. The genes are TRBV11-2 and TRBJ2-3; 9 bases align to TRBD2. Germline CDR1 SGHAT, CDR2 FQNNGV. The CDR3 covers 17 residues. The ends lost 5 bases at V and 1 base at J; junction bases unmatched: 10.

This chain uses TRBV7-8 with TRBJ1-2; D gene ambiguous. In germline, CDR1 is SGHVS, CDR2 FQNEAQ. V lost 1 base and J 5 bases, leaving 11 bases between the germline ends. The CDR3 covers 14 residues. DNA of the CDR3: TGTGCCAGCAGCTTAGTGCCAGGCAGTTATGGCTACACCTTC. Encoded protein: CASSLVPGSYGYTF.

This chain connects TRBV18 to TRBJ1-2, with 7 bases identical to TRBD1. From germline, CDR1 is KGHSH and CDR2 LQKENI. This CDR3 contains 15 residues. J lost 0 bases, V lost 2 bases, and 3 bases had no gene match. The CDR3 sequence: CASSPAGTANYGYTF. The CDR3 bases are TGTGCCAGCTCACCAGCCGGGACAGCTAACTATGGCTACACCTTC.

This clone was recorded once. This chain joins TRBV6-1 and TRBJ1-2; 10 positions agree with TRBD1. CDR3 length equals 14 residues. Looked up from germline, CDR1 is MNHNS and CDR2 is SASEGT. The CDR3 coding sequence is TGTGCACTGGGGGACAGGGGTTTAAACTATGGCTACACCTTC. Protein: CALGDRGLNYGYTF.

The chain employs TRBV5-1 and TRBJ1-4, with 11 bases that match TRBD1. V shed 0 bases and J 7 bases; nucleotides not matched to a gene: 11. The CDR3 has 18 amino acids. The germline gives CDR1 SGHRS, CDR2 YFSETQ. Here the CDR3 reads CASSLAVGQGALSEKLFF. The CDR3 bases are TGCGCCAGCAGCTTGGCCGTTGGACAGGGGGCGCTAAGTGAAAAACTGTTTTTT.

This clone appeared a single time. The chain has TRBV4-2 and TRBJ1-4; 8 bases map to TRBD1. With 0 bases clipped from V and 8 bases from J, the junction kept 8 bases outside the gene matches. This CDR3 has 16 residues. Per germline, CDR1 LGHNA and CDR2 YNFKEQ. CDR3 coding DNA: TGTGCCAGCAGCCAAGATCCCGGACAGGGAAGGGAAAAACTGTTTTTT. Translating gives CASSQDPGQGREKLFF.

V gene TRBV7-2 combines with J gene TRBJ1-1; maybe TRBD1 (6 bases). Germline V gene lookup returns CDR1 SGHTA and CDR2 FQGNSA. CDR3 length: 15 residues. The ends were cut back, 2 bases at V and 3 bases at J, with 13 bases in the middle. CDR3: CASSLIRQGYTEAFF. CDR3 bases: TGTGCCAGCAGCTTAATTCGCCAGGGGTACACTGAAGCTTTCTTT. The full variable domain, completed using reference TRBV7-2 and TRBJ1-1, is GAGVSQSPSNKVTEKGKDVELRCDPISGHTALYWYRQSLGQGLEFLIYFQGNSAPDKSGLPSDRFSAERTGGSVSTLTIQRTQQEDSAVYLCASSLIRQGYTEAFFGQGTRLTVV.

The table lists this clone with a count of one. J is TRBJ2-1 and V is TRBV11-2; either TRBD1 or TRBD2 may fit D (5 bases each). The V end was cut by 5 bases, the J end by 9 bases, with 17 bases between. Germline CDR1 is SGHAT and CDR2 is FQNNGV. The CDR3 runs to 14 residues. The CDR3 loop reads CASSRALAGGEQFF. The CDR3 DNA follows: TGTGCCAGCAGCCGGGCCCTGGCTGGGGGTGAGCAGTTCTTC. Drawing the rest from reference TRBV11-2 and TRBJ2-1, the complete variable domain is EAGVAQSPRYKIIEKRQSVAFWCNPISGHATLYWYQQILGQGPKLLIQFQNNGVVDDSQLPKDRFSAERLKGVDSTLKIQPAKLEDSAVYLCASSRALAGGEQFFGPGTRLTVL.

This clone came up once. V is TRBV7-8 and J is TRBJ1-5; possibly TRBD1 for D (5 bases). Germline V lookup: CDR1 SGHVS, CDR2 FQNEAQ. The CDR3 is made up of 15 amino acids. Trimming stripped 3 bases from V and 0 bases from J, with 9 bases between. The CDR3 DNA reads TGTGCCAGCAGCTTGTTGGGGGATAGCAATCAGCCCCAGCATTTT. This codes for CASSLLGDSNQPQHF.

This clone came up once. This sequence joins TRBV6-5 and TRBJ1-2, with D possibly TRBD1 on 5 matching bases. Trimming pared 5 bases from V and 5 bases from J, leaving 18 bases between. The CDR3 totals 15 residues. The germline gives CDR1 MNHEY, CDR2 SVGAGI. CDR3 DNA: TGTGCCAGCAGTCTCGGGAGGGAGGGGTATTATGGCTACACCTTC. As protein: CASSLGREGYYGYTF.

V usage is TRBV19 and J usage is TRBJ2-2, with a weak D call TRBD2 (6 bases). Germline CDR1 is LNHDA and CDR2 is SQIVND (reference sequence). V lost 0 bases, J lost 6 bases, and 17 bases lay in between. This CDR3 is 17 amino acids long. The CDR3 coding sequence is TGTGCCAGTAGTATAGATGCAGGGCAGTGGAGGGCCGGGGAGCTGTTTTTT. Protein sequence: CASSIDAGQWRAGELFF.

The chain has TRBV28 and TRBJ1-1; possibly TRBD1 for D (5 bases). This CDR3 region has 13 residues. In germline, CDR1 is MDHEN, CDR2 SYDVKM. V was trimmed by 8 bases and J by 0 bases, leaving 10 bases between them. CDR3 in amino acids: CASGANMNTEAFF. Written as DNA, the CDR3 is TGTGCCAGCGGGGCGAATATGAACACTGAAGCTTTCTTT.

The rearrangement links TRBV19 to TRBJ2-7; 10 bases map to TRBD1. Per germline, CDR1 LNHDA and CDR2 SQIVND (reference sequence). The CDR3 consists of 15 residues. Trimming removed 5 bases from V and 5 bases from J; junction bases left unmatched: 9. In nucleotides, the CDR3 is TGTGCCAGTAGTCTTGGACAGGGGGTATACAACGAGCAGTACTTC. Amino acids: CASSLGQGVYNEQYF.

CDR3 DNA: TGTGCCAGCAGCTCAAACCAGGGACGGTTGAATGAGCAGTTCTTC. Translated, it gives CASSSNQGRLNEQFF. This rearrangement joins TRBV7-2 to TRBJ2-1; either TRBD1 or TRBD2 may fit D (5 bases each). CDR3 size: 15 residues. V lost 4 bases to trimming and J lost 7 bases, with 17 bases between them. Germline CDR1 SGHTA, CDR2 FQGNSA.

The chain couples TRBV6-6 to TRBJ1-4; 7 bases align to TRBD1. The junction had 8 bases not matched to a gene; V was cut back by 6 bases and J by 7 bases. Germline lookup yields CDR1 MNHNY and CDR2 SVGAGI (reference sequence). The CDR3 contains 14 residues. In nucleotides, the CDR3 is TGTGCCAGCAGACTAGGGGGCTCACGTGAAAAACTGTTTTTT. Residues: CASRLGGSREKLFF.

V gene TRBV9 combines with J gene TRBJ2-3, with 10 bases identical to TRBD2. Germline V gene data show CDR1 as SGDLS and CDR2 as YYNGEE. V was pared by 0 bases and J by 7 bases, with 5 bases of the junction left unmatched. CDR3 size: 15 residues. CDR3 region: CASSVESGGAYTQYF. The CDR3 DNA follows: TGTGCCAGCAGCGTAGAGAGCGGGGGGGCATATACGCAGTATTTT.

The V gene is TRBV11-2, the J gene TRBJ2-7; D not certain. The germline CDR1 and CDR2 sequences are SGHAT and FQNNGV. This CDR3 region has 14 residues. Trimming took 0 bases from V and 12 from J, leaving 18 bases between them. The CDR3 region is CASSLDQWERDRYF. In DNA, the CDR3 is TGTGCCAGCAGCTTAGATCAATGGGAAAGGGATCGGTACTTC. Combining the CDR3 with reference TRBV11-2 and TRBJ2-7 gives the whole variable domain EAGVAQSPRYKIIEKRQSVAFWCNPISGHATLYWYQQILGQGPKLLIQFQNNGVVDDSQLPKDRFSAERLKGVDSTLKIQPAKLEDSAVYLCASSLDQWERDRYFGPGTRLTVT.

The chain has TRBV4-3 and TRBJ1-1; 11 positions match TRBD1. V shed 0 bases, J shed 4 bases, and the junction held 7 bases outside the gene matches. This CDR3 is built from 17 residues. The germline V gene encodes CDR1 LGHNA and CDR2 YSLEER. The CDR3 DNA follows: TGCGCCAGCAGCCAAGATGGTTTGGGGACAGGGGGCACTGAAGCTTTCTTT. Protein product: CASSQDGLGTGGTEAFF.

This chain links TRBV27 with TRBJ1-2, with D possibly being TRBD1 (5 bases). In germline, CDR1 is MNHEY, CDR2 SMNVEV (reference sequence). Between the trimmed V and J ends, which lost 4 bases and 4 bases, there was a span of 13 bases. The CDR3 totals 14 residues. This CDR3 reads CASSYGGRPYGYTF. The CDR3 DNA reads TGTGCCAGCAGTTACGGGGGACGGCCCTATGGCTACACCTTC.

Here the CDR3 reads CASRAVPAGEQYF. The DNA of the CDR3 is TGTGCCAGCAGAGCAGTGCCCGCGGGAGAGCAGTACTTC. The chain employs TRBV27 and TRBJ2-7, with D possibly matching TRBD2 (6 bases). This CDR3 has 13 residues. CDR1 and CDR2 from the germline V gene are MNHEY and SMNVEV (reference sequence). The V gene lost 6 bases and the J gene lost 7 bases, with 16 bases spanning the gap.

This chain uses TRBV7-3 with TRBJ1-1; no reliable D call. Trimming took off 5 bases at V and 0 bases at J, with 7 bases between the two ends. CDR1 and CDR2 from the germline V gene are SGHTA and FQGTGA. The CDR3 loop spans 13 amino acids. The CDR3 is CASSPHVNTEAFF. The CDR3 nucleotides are TGTGCCAGCAGCCCTCACGTGAACACTGAAGCTTTCTTT.

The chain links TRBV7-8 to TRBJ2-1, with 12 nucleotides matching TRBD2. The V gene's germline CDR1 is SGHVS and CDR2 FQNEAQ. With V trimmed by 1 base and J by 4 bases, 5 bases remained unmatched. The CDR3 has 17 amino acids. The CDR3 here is CASSLDPGLAGYNEQFF. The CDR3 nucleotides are TGTGCCAGCAGCTTAGATCCCGGACTAGCGGGGTACAATGAGCAGTTCTTC.

The CDR3 sequence: CASSSQTSGGAREQYF. The CDR3 DNA reads as TGTGCCAGCAGTTCGCAGACTAGCGGGGGGGCCAGGGAGCAGTACTTC. The chain has TRBV6-5 and TRBJ2-7; 14 bases align to TRBD2. The CDR3 length is 16 residues. Germline loops: CDR1 MNHEY, CDR2 SVGAGI. V gave up 4 bases and J gave up 7 bases; unmatched junction bases: 9.

CDR3 residues: CTSSGRSTDTQYF. CDR3 DNA: TGCACCAGCAGCGGGCGGAGCACAGATACGCAGTATTTT. V is TRBV1 and J is TRBJ2-3. TRBV1 is described as a pseudogene. The length of the CDR3 is 13 residues.

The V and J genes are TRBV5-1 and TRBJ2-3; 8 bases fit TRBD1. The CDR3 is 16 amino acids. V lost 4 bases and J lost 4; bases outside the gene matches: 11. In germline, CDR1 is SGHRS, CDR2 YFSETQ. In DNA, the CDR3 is TGCGCCAGCAGCGGCCTGACAGGGGCGGGCGCAGATACGCAGTATTTT. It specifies CASSGLTGAGADTQYF.

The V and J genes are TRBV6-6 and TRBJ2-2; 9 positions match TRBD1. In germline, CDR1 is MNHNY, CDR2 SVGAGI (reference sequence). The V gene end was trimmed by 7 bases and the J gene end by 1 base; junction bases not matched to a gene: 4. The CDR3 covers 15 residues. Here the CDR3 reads CASNPGQGNTGELFF. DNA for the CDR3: TGTGCCAGCAACCCGGGACAGGGGAACACCGGGGAGCTGTTTTTT.

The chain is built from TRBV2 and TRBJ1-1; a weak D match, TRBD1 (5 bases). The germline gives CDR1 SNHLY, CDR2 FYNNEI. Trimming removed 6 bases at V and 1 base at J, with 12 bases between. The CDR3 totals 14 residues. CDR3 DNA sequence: TGTGCCAGCAGGCTCTCAGGGACGAACACTGAAGCTTTCTTT. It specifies CASRLSGTNTEAFF.